These 7 T cell receptor beta chains were all obtained from the same sample, sequenced in a study of blood T cell repertoires in COVID-19. Sequencing was performed with immunoSEQ multiplex PCR; in TCRdb, only in-frame clones are kept and a portion is missing. The sample lists about 260,000 clones, about nine tenths occurring once. Material: peripheral blood. These receptors were taken from a man aged 55 to 70 who had recovered from COVID-19.

The chain has TRBV18 and TRBJ2-1, with TRBD2 identical over 9 bases. Germline V gives CDR1 KGHSH, CDR2 LQKENI. The CDR3 runs to 16 residues. J was trimmed by 9 bases and V by 0 bases; bases with no gene match: 9. This CDR3 reads CASSPPGGGVFGEQFF. CDR3 bases: TGTGCCAGCTCACCACCGGGCGGGGGGGTGTTTGGTGAGCAGTTCTTC.

The chain uses TRBV15 and TRBJ1-4; no clear D. Trimming removed 5 bases from V and 6 bases from J, with 16 bases in between. CDR3 size: 15 residues. Germline CDR1 is LNHNV and CDR2 is YYDKDF (reference sequence). CDR3 protein: CATSGRPPRDEKLFF. CDR3 coding DNA: TGTGCCACCAGCGGGAGACCCCCCCGTGATGAAAAACTGTTTTTT. The variable domain in full, completed from reference TRBV15 and TRBJ1-4, reads DAMVIQNPRYQVTQFGKPVTLSCSQTLNHNVMYWYQQKSSQAPKLLFHYYDKDFNNEADTPDNFQSRRPNTSFCFLDIRSPGLGDTAMYLCATSGRPPRDEKLFFGSGTQLSVL.

This rearrangement joins TRBV6-2 or TRBV6-3 to TRBJ1-1, with D possibly matching TRBD1 (5 bases). The CDR3 totals 15 residues. V lost 6 bases to trimming and J lost 6 bases, with 20 bases between them. Germline values: CDR1 MNHEY, CDR2 SVGEGT. In nucleotides, the CDR3 is TGTGCCAGCAGCAGGGACTCACACACCGGGGCTGAAGCTTTCTTT. As protein: CASSRDSHTGAEAFF.

This clone was counted a few times. The rearrangement joins TRBV9 to TRBJ1-1; TRBD1 aligns across 8 bases. CDR3 length equals 14 residues. Germline V gene sequence: CDR1 SGDLS, CDR2 YYNGEE. The V gene end was trimmed by 4 bases and the J gene end by 5 bases; junction bases not matched to a gene: 7. CDR3 protein: CASSYGQGYTEAFF. As DNA, the CDR3 is TGTGCCAGCAGCTACGGACAGGGATATACTGAAGCTTTCTTT.

The V gene is TRBV6-6, the J gene TRBJ1-3; no clear D gene. The CDR3 has 13 amino acids. The V end was cut by 7 bases, the J end by 1 base, with 8 bases between. The V gene's germline CDR1 is MNHNY and CDR2 SVGAGI (reference sequence). The CDR3 bases are TGTGCCAGCACACTTTCTTCTGGAAACACCATATATTTT. Amino acids: CASTLSSGNTIYF.

The chain uses TRBV11-2 and TRBJ1-1; TRBD1 might be the D (5 bases). The CDR3 loop spans 16 amino acids. Germline CDR1 and CDR2: SGHAT and FQNNGV. Trimming removed 1 base at V and 3 bases at J, with 15 bases between. The CDR3 bases are TGTGCCAGCAGCTTAGGCCTGGCAGGGTGGGACACTGAAGCTTTCTTT. It encodes CASSLGLAGWDTEAFF.

This clone has more than one count but fewer than ten. The rearrangement uses TRBV18 and TRBJ2-1; D remains unclear. The CDR3 sequence is 16 residues long. Trimming removed 2 bases at V and 4 bases at J, with 15 bases between. CDR1 and CDR2 (germline): KGHSH, LQKENI. CDR3 in DNA: TGTGCCAGCTCACCAGTCTGGTCAGCGACTTACAATGAGCAGTTCTTC. This codes for CASSPVWSATYNEQFF.